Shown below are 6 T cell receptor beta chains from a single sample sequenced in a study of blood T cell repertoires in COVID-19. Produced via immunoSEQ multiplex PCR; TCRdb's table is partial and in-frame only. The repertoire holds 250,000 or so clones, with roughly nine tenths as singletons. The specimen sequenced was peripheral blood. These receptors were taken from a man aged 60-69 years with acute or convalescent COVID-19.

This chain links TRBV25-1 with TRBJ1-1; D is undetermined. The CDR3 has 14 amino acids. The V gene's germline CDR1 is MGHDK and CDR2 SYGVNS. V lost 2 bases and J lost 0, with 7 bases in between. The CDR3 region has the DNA TGTGCCAGCAGTGAAGTCGGGTTGAACACTGAAGCTTTCTTT. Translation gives CASSEVGLNTEAFF.

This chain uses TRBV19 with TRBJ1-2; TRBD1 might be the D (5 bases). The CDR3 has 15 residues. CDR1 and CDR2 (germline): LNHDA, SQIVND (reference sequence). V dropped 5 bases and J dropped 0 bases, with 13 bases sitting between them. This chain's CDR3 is CASSEQVTANYGYTF. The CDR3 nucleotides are TGTGCCAGTAGTGAACAGGTGACAGCTAACTATGGCTACACCTTC.

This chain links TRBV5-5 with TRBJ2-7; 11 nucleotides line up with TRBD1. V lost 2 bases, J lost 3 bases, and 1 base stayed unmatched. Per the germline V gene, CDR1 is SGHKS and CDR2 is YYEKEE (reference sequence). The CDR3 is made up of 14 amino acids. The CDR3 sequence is CASSFGTGGYEQYF. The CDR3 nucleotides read TGTGCCAGCAGCTTTGGGACAGGGGGCTACGAGCAGTACTTC.

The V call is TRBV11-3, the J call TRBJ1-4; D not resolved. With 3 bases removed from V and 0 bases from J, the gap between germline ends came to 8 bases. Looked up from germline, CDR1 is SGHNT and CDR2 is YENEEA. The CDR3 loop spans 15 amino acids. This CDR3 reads CASSFSTTTNEKLFF. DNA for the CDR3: TGTGCCAGCAGCTTCTCCACAACAACTAATGAAAAACTGTTTTTT.

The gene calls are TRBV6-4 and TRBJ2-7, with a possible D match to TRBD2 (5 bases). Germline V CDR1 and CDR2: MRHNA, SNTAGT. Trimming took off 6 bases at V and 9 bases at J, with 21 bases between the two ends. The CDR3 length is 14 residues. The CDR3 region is CASSPGSGNLAQYF. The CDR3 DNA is TGTGCCAGCAGCCCAGGCAGCGGAAATTTGGCGCAGTACTTC.

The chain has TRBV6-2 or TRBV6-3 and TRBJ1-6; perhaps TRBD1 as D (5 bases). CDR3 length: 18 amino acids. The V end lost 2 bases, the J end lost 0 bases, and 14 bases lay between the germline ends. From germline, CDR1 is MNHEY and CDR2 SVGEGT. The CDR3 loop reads CASSYRKDKSSYNSPLHF. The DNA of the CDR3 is TGTGCCAGCAGTTACCGGAAGGACAAGAGCTCCTATAATTCACCCCTCCACTTT.